At least ten counts were recorded for the clone carrying this T cell receptor beta chain. Diagnosis used clinical symptoms, serum thyroxine, TRAb, thyroid ultrasound and orbital computed tomography. The data originate from a study of Graves' ophthalmopathy and Graves' hyperthyroidism. Trimming removed 3 bases from V and 5 bases from J, with 11 bases in between. CDR3 length: 14 amino acids. The V gene's germline CDR1 is LNHNV and CDR2 YYDKDF (reference sequence). RNA transcripts were the template, and TCR beta CDR3 regions were amplified from them. HTBI primers primed a first-round RT-PCR, and a second-round multiplex PCR followed. TCRdb passed the multiplex PCR reads through MiXCR, listing each CDR3 protein once. This table has fewer than 400,000 distinct CDR3 sequences, around 18% appearing once.

The receptor was isolated from a woman under 30 with Graves' ophthalmopathy. The specimen was peripheral blood. V is TRBV15 and J is TRBJ1-5; no clear D gene. The CDR3 here is CATSSVARDQPQHF. The CDR3, as DNA: TGTGCCACCAGCAGCGTAGCACGGGATCAGCCCCAGCATTTT.